This T cell receptor beta chain was captured in a study of blood T cells in healthy people across ages. Germline V gives CDR1 SGHRS, CDR2 YFSETQ. The CDR3 has 15 residues. Trimming took 4 bases from V and 9 from J; bases not matched to a gene: 6. With a J-beta primer mix and a sample-barcoded 5' primer, a second PCR ran roughly 6 to 11 cycles. TCRdb reprocessed the 5' RACE reads via MiXCR and lists one record per CDR3 protein. The table has around 700,000 distinct CDR3 sequences, approximately 25% seen once. The same data also contributed to another study, on T cells of mothers and their children.

Sequences were obtained from blood. The receptor was derived from a boy younger than 18 in good health. This sequence joins TRBV5-1 and TRBJ2-1, with TRBD2 matching 14 bases. The CDR3 is CASSGGLAGVSEQFF. The CDR3 DNA reads TGCGCCAGCAGCGGGGGACTAGCGGGAGTCAGTGAGCAGTTCTTC.